The entry below describes one T cell receptor beta chain. Its antigen target is currently unknown. The record has no base qualities; no much larger clone is one base away. Using the deep immunoSEQ assay, TCR CDR3 regions were amplified from genomic DNA by multiplex PCR. Extracted genomic DNA from each cell subset was distributed evenly across all wells of several immunoSEQ 96-well plates, and each plate was treated as a replicate. For sorted subsets, each replicate PCR was loaded with 200 ng genomic DNA, equivalent to 25,000 to 30,000 T cell genomes. The purified libraries were quantified using a Qubit 3.0 fluorometer, sized with a Bioanalyzer 2100, and then quantified again using the KAPA Library Quantification kit. Every immunoSEQ 96-well plate was sequenced on a separate single-read 150-cycle Illumina NextSeq 550 flow cell. In the authors' own workflow: Because the immunoSEQ output included only junctional sequences and no quality scores, the filtering could not be the same as the filtering used for full-length reads. Sequences were annotated with PyIR, a Python wrapper for IgBLAST v1.9, using IMGT germline references to assign V/J genes and CDR3. Reads were filtered out if the reads had weak V/J assignments (E-value above 1e-6), no CDR3, stop codons, out-of-frame junctions, or ambiguous translated residues. V3J clonotypes were defined as sequences sharing an identical inferred V gene, J gene, and CDR3 amino acid sequence. Percentage overlap between repertoires was computed as shared unique clonotypes divided by the size of the smaller repertoire. RTK rarefaction, the Chao1 estimator, and Recon v2.1 estimates of unobserved clonotypes were used to assess repertoire richness. Generation probabilities were computed with OLGA for all TCRbeta clonotypes obtained by the gDNA method from four donors. In TCRdb, the immuneACCESS table is reduced to in-frame sequences with V and J assigned. These tables do not hold every clone; where another copy was compared, an unresolved V gene accounts for under half, and the others remain unexplained. V, J and clone size reflect that table, while D and trimming were determined from the DNA. The sample includes millions of clones, with approximately 94% observed a single time. The ten largest clones represent around 1.7% of the sample.

CD8 naive samples were CD45RO-negative cells positively selected for CCR7, giving a CD45RA+CCR7+ population that excluded TemRA cells. The donors were healthy, HIV-negative adults with no recently reported acute infections or vaccinations. Every donor was a Caucasian adult residing in Nashville, Tennessee, USA. Blood was collected by leukapheresis, and PBMCs were isolated by Ficoll-Histopaque density gradient centrifugation and then cryopreserved in liquid nitrogen vapor phase. Purity and quantity of every magnetically sorted T cell population were checked by analytical flow cytometry. From each sorted fraction, genomic DNA was isolated and quantified by UV absorbance on a Nanodrop 2000c. The data were obtained in a study of shared clonotypes between healthy human individuals (dated by TCRdb to the early 2020s). With respect to the entire study: The cohort included a few men and a couple of women between 18 and 49 years of age. For each donor, three plates each were used for CD4 naive and CD4 memory, two plates were used for CD8 naive, and one plate was used for CD8 memory. The study deeply sequenced blood TCR repertoires of five healthy adults to estimate repertoire size and the extent of clonotype sharing between individuals. To increase sequencing depth and limit assay-specific biases, TCR repertoire library preparation and sequencing were carried out by different laboratories using diverse techniques. Each donor's leukapheresis produced roughly between roughly 0.85 and 10 billion PBMCs.

Looking up the germline V gene yields CDR1 SGHDN and CDR2 FVKESK. The V end loses 1 base and the J end loses 3 bases, and a stretch of 12 bases separates them. The CDR3 covers 15 residues, taking in both the cysteine and the phenylalanine. Here the CDR3 DNA is all that survives: 45 bases in frame from base 1. General study outcomes and caveats: Even with the large sequencing depth, rarefaction of the sorted-subset datasets indicated that sequencing was incomplete. Higher generation probabilities were observed for clonotypes shared by all four sorted-subset donors than for non-shared clonotypes. Roughly 5% of naive CD4, 3% to 4% of naive CD8, roughly 2.4% of memory CD4, and around 0.4% of memory CD8 clonotypes were shared across four donors. Larger estimated clonotype richness was generally found for naive subsets than for memory subsets. Based on pairwise subsampling, the degree of clonotype sharing among donors was expected to be affected by sequencing depth. Sampling was restricted to blood, and TCR repertoires in tissues likely differ from the TCR repertoires found in blood. The genetic and exposure-history diversity represented was limited by the small number of donors.

The receptor comes from a man aged 18 to 30 in good health. Some clones in this sample may be carry-over from other donors' samples. Sample: naive CD8+ T cells from PBMCs. Per the publication, the cell subset or site label means: CD45RA+CCR7+. Recombination linked TRBV14 to TRBJ1-1, and possibly TRBD1, on 5 matching bases. DNA sequence: TGTGCCAGCAGCCAAGTCTTCAGGGCGGACACTGAAGCTTTCTTT. This encodes CASSQVFRADTEAFF.